This is a list of T cell receptor beta chains from one sample in a study of control samples from healthy donors and cancer patients. Profiling relied on immunoSEQ multiplex PCR, and the TCRdb table lists in-frame clones only, not all of them. This repertoire shows 60,000 or so clones, roughly 95% found once; its top ten account for 1.1%. The specimen was blood. These receptors came from a woman in her late teens or twenties in good health. Both conserved end residues are part of each CDR3. A D gene is named only where the DNA matches it firmly. Size is stated for part of the rows, as once, few or many counts, or as a class when the clone is expanded.

d_call: TRBD2; clone_size: NA; j_call: TRBJ2-3; v_call: TRBV6-7; cdr3_aa: CASSTPGLAGGSSGDTQYF; cdr3_nt: TGTGCCAGCAGTACACCGGGACTAGCGGGGGGCTCCTCGGGAGATACGCAGTATTTT
d_call: NA; clone_size: NA; j_call: TRBJ2-2; v_call: TRBV30; cdr3_aa: CAWSVGGGSDTGELFF; cdr3_nt: TGTGCCTGGAGTGTAGGGGGGGGCTCCGACACCGGGGAGCTGTTTTTT
d_call: NA; clone_size: NA; j_call: TRBJ2-7; v_call: TRBV30; cdr3_aa: CAWSRGTLEQYF; cdr3_nt: TGTGCCTGGAGCCGAGGGACCCTCGAGCAGTACTTC
d_call: NA; clone_size: NA; j_call: TRBJ1-2; v_call: TRBV11-2; cdr3_aa: CASSFRVGSNYGYTF; cdr3_nt: TGTGCCAGCAGCTTTAGGGTGGGGTCTAACTATGGCTACACCTTC
d_call: TRBD1; clone_size: NA; j_call: TRBJ1-2; v_call: TRBV2; cdr3_aa: CASSPDRLYGYTF; cdr3_nt: TGTGCCAGCAGTCCGGACAGGCTCTATGGCTACACCTTC
d_call: NA; clone_size: NA; j_call: TRBJ1-4; v_call: TRBV28; cdr3_aa: CASSGSGRVNEKLFF; cdr3_nt: TGTGCCAGCAGTGGTTCAGGGAGAGTTAATGAAAAACTGTTTTTT
d_call: TRBD1; clone_size: NA; j_call: TRBJ1-6; v_call: TRBV7-9; cdr3_aa: CASSLGTGVSPLHF; cdr3_nt: TGTGCCAGCAGCTTAGGGACAGGGGTCTCACCCCTCCACTTT
d_call: NA; clone_size: NA; j_call: TRBJ2-5; v_call: TRBV5-1; cdr3_aa: CASSPGTNQETQYF; cdr3_nt: TGCGCCAGCAGCCCGGGGACAAACCAAGAGACCCAGTACTTC
d_call: TRBD1; clone_size: NA; j_call: TRBJ1-2; v_call: TRBV19; cdr3_aa: CASSILSYRGSGYTF; cdr3_nt: TGTGCCAGTAGTATACTCTCTTACAGGGGCAGTGGCTACACCTTC
d_call: TRBD2; clone_size: NA; j_call: TRBJ2-3; v_call: TRBV10-2; cdr3_aa: CASSEGRGGGDTQYF; cdr3_nt: TGCGCCAGCAGTGAAGGGCGGGGGGGCGGAGATACGCAGTATTTT
d_call: TRBD1; clone_size: NA; j_call: TRBJ1-1; v_call: TRBV28; cdr3_aa: CASSGEQGARAEAFF; cdr3_nt: TGTGCCAGCAGTGGAGAACAGGGGGCGCGGGCTGAAGCTTTCTTT
d_call: TRBD1; clone_size: NA; j_call: TRBJ2-1; v_call: TRBV24-1; cdr3_aa: CATSAPPGQGGHEQFF; cdr3_nt: TGTGCCACCAGTGCTCCCCCGGGACAGGGCGGTCATGAGCAGTTCTTC
d_call: TRBD1; clone_size: NA; j_call: TRBJ1-1; v_call: TRBV5-8; cdr3_aa: CASSWGQMNTEAFF; cdr3_nt: TGTGCCAGCAGCTGGGGACAGATGAACACTGAAGCTTTCTTT
d_call: TRBD1; clone_size: NA; j_call: TRBJ1-1; v_call: TRBV30; cdr3_aa: CAWSWTGVNTEAFF; cdr3_nt: TGTGCCTGGAGTTGGACAGGGGTGAACACTGAAGCTTTCTTT
d_call: NA; clone_size: once; j_call: TRBJ1-2; v_call: TRBV29-1; cdr3_aa: CSVDYGYTF; cdr3_nt: TGCAGCGTTGATTATGGCTACACCTTC
d_call: NA; clone_size: NA; j_call: TRBJ1-3; v_call: TRBV10-3; cdr3_aa: CAISEFRGTGNTIYF; cdr3_nt: TGTGCCATCAGTGAGTTTAGGGGCACTGGAAACACCATATATTTT
d_call: NA; clone_size: once; j_call: TRBJ2-7; v_call: TRBV2; cdr3_aa: CASSVGRVGEQYF; cdr3_nt: TGTGCCAGCAGTGTCGGCAGGGTGGGGGAGCAGTACTTC
d_call: TRBD2; clone_size: NA; j_call: TRBJ2-3; v_call: TRBV7-8; cdr3_aa: CASSLVAGGLYTQYF; cdr3_nt: TGTGCCAGCAGCTTAGTAGCGGGGGGGCTATATACGCAGTATTTT
d_call: NA; clone_size: NA; j_call: TRBJ1-1; v_call: TRBV12-3/TRBV12-4; cdr3_aa: CASRPGWDTEAFF; cdr3_nt: TGTGCCAGCAGGCCCGGTTGGGACACTGAAGCTTTCTTT